The clone carrying this T cell receptor (beta chain) was found a few times. What it binds is unknown. This record comes from a study of cytomegalovirus exposure and HLA in healthy donors. Broader study findings: Researchers reportedly found TCR beta sequences accurately predicted most subjects' HLA-A and HLA-B alleles. Common viral pathogens (according to a later analysis) appeared linked to several of the most significant clusters. TRBV6-2, TRBV6-3 and some other V segments were unresolvable in 87-base-pair reads. In all likelihood, a cluster of highly shared sequence variants was a sequencing artifact.

Germline lookup yields CDR1 GTSNPN and CDR2 SVGIG (reference sequence). This CDR3 contains 15 residues. The ends were cut back, 0 bases at V and 1 base at J, with 11 bases in the middle. The PCR had 60 Vbeta and 13 Jbeta primers. Sequenced by immunoSEQ multiplex PCR; TCRdb stores in-frame clones only, minus some. The sample lists approximately 130,000 clones, roughly four fifths occurring once. Sequenced: PBMCs. The sequence came from a woman aged 35 to 49 in good health and CMV-seropositive. V and J are TRBV30 and TRBJ2-3; D call uncertain. The CDR3 region has the DNA TGTGCCTGGAGTGTACTCAGGCAGGGCACAGATACGCAGTATTTT. Amino acid sequence: CAWSVLRQGTDTQYF.